These 13 T cell receptor beta chains were all obtained from the same sample, sequenced in a study of blood T cell repertoires in COVID-19. Here immunoSEQ multiplex PCR was the method, and the copy in TCRdb shows in-frame clones only, minus some. The sample consists of over 35,000 clones, roughly nine tenths of them appearing once. The sequenced material came from peripheral blood. These receptors came from a man between 65 and 85 years old with active COVID-19.

V and J are TRBV6-6 and TRBJ2-1; the match to TRBD2 covers 9 bases. V lost 8 bases, J lost 6 bases, and 8 bases stayed unmatched. Looked up from germline, CDR1 is MNHNY and CDR2 is SVGAGI (reference sequence). There are 14 residues in the CDR3. The CDR3 coding sequence is TGTGCCAGCCTGCGGGGGGGCGCGAGCAATGAGCAGTTCTTC. This translates into CASLRGGASNEQFF.

This clone was observed once. The chain employs TRBV5-1 and TRBJ2-5; TRBD2 might be the D (6 bases). Per the germline V gene, CDR1 is SGHRS and CDR2 is YFSETQ. V was clipped by 4 bases and J by 5 bases, with 12 bases between them. This CDR3 is built from 13 residues. The CDR3 is CASSAGGGETQYF. CDR3 DNA: TGCGCCAGCAGCGCTGGTGGAGGGGAGACCCAGTACTTC.

The CDR3 DNA sequence: TGTGCCAGCAGCCAAGAAGGGGATGGCTACACCTTC. It translates to CASSQEGDGYTF. The chain links TRBV5-8 to TRBJ1-2; weak D call: TRBD1 (5 bases). Deletions cut 4 bases from V and 6 bases from J, with 10 bases between. The germline V gene encodes CDR1 SGHTS and CDR2 YDEGEE. This CDR3 comprises 12 residues.

The genes are TRBV7-2 and TRBJ2-6; no clear D gene. Germline CDR1 and CDR2: SGHTA and FQGNSA. The V end was cut by 5 bases, the J end by 1 base, with 9 bases between. There are 15 residues in the CDR3. The CDR3 is CASSQTRSGANVLTF. CDR3 nucleotides: TGTGCCAGCAGCCAAACGCGGTCTGGGGCCAACGTCCTGACTTTC. The variable domain in full, completed from reference TRBV7-2 and TRBJ2-6, reads GAGVSQSPSNKVTEKGKDVELRCDPISGHTALYWYRQSLGQGLEFLIYFQGNSAPDKSGLPSDRFSAERTGGSVSTLTIQRTQQEDSAVYLCASSQTRSGANVLTFGAGSRLTVL.

Worth noting for this clone: Its ends do not fully match the called genes, so a read error is possible. The genes are TRBV19 and TRBJ1-5; no clear D gene. In germline, CDR1 is LNHDA, CDR2 SQIVND (reference sequence). The CDR3 totals 15 residues. The CDR3: CASSLDDFSNQPQHF. CDR3 in DNA: TGTGCCAGTAGTCTAGACGACTTTAGCAATCAGCCCCAGCATTTT.

The chain has TRBV7-3 and TRBJ2-5, with 7 bases lining up with TRBD1. J lost 2 bases, V lost 5 bases, and 2 bases had no gene match. The CDR3 totals 13 residues. Germline CDR1 and CDR2: SGHTA and FQGTGA. CDR3 DNA sequence: TGTGCCAGCAGCCGGACAGGTCAAGAGACCCAGTACTTC. This codes for CASSRTGQETQYF. Full variable domain (missing parts from reference TRBV7-3 and TRBJ2-5): GAGVSQTPSNKVTEKGKYVELRCDPISGHTALYWYRQSLGQGPEFLIYFQGTGAADDSGLPNDRFFAVRPEGSVSTLKIQRTERGDSAVYLCASSRTGQETQYFGPGTRLLVL.

The V gene is TRBV20-1, the J gene TRBJ2-7; unclear D gene. Germline-derived CDR1 and CDR2 are DFQATT and SNEGSKA (reference sequence). V was pared by 6 bases and J by 0 bases, with 6 bases between. This CDR3 comprises 11 residues. CDR3 in amino acids: CSAPSSYEQYF. The CDR3 DNA sequence: TGCAGTGCCCCGAGCTCCTACGAGCAGTACTTC.

The rearrangement links TRBV28 to TRBJ1-5; D may be TRBD1 (5 bases). Per germline, CDR1 MDHEN and CDR2 SYDVKM. There are 14 residues in the CDR3. V was trimmed by 6 bases and J by 4 bases, leaving 13 bases between them. CDR3 coding DNA: TGTGCCAGCAGCCCTCGGGACTGGAATCAGCCCCAGCATTTT. It translates to CASSPRDWNQPQHF.

The rearrangement links TRBV5-1 to TRBJ2-7; 9 nucleotides agree with TRBD1. The germline V gene encodes CDR1 SGHRS and CDR2 YFSETQ. The CDR3 is 15 amino acids. V shed 2 bases and J 7 bases; nucleotides not matched to a gene: 10. Written as DNA, the CDR3 is TGCGCCAGCAGCTTCACAGGGGGCGCCGAGGGGGAGCAGTACTTC. It is translated as CASSFTGGAEGEQYF.

V is TRBV29-1 and J is TRBJ2-1, with D unclear. The CDR3 sequence is 16 residues long. Germline V gene lookup returns CDR1 SQVTM and CDR2 ANQGSEA. Trimming removed 5 bases at V and 0 bases at J, with 17 bases between. The CDR3 here is CSVLKSPGISYNEQFF. As DNA, the CDR3 is TGCAGCGTTCTGAAGTCTCCAGGAATCTCCTACAATGAGCAGTTCTTC.

The J gene is TRBJ2-7, the V gene TRBV10-2; 8 bases map to TRBD1. The CDR3 extends over 13 amino acids. The junction had 2 bases not matched to a gene; V was cut back by 3 bases and J by 4 bases. CDR1 and CDR2 from the germline V gene are WSHSY and SAAADI. CDR3 protein: CASSDRGLYEQYF. Here the CDR3 DNA reads TGCGCCAGCAGTGACAGGGGGCTGTACGAGCAGTACTTC.

The chain carries TRBV15 and TRBJ2-7; 10 bases agree with TRBD2. This CDR3 has 18 amino acids. Per the germline V gene, CDR1 is LNHNV and CDR2 is YYDKDF (reference sequence). V shed 0 bases and J 2 bases; nucleotides not matched to a gene: 10. The CDR3 is CATSRDGALAGVAYEQYF. CDR3 DNA: TGTGCCACCAGCAGAGATGGGGCCCTAGCGGGAGTCGCCTACGAGCAGTACTTC.

V usage is TRBV24-1 and J usage is TRBJ2-6, with D possibly being TRBD1 (5 bases). V lost 3 bases and J lost 4, with 12 bases in between. The CDR3 is 16 amino acids. Per the germline V gene, CDR1 is KGHDR and CDR2 is SFDVKD. CDR3 bases: TGTGCCACCAGTGATGCCCAGGGTACGGGGGCCAACGTCCTGACTTTC. Translated: CATSDAQGTGANVLTF.